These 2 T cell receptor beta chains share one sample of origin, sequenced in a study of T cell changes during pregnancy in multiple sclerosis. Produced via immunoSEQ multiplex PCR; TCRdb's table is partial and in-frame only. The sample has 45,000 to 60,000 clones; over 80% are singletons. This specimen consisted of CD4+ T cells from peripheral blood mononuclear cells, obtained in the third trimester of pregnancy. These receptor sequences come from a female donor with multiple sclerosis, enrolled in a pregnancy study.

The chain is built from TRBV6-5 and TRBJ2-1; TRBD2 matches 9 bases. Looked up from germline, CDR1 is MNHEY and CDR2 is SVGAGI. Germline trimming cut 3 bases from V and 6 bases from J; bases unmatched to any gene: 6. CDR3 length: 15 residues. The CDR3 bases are TGTGCCAGCAGTTATGCGGGGGGGGCAGCCAATGAGCAGTTCTTC. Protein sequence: CASSYAGGAANEQFF.

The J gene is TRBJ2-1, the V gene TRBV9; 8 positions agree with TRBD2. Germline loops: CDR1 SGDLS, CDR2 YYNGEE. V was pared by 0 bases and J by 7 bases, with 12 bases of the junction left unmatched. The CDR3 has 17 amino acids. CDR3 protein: CASSVVPSGGGINEQFF. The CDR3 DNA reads TGTGCCAGCAGCGTAGTCCCATCGGGGGGGGGTATAAATGAGCAGTTCTTC.